Listed below are T cell receptor beta chains from one sample, sequenced in a study of blood T cell repertoires in COVID-19. The repertoire was sequenced with immunoSEQ multiplex PCR; TCRdb's copy has only in-frame clones and lacks some. The sample lists approximately 190,000 clones; roughly 80% were seen once. The specimen sequenced was peripheral blood. These receptors were collected from a man aged 25-45 years with active or convalescent COVID-19. The CDR3 runs from the conserved cysteine through the conserved F or W. D genes are given only for firm matches. Some rows mark clone size as missing; the rest say once, few, many or name a class of expanded clone.

clone_size	v_call	j_call	d_call	cdr3_aa	cdr3_nt
NA	TRBV6-5	TRBJ1-1	TRBD1	CASSYPGGPEAFF	TGTGCCAGCAGTTACCCAGGGGGGCCTGAAGCTTTCTTT
NA	TRBV5-4	TRBJ1-2	NA	CASRGEGSGGYTF	TGTGCCAGCAGGGGAGAGGGTTCAGGTGGCTACACCTTC
NA	TRBV19	TRBJ1-1	TRBD1	CASPPPGQRYTEAFF	TGTGCCAGCCCCCCTCCGGGACAGCGGTACACTGAAGCTTTCTTT
NA	TRBV3-1/TRBV3-2	TRBJ2-7	TRBD1	CASSHGQGVLNNF	TGTGCCAGCAGCCACGGACAGGGGGTCCTCAATAACTTC
NA	TRBV10-3	TRBJ2-6	NA	CAISEGQLNSGANVLTF	TGTGCCATCAGTGAGGGGCAGTTAAACTCTGGGGCCAACGTCCTGACTTTC
NA	TRBV4-3	TRBJ2-1	TRBD2	CASSQDRPSGRINEQFF	TGCGCCAGCAGCCAAGATAGACCTAGCGGGAGAATTAATGAGCAGTTCTTC
NA	TRBV3-1/TRBV3-2	TRBJ2-7	TRBD1	CASSQGQGVSYEQYF	TGTGCCAGCAGCCAAGGTCAGGGGGTTTCCTACGAGCAGTACTTC
once	TRBV24-1	TRBJ2-3	NA	CATSDQGWSTDTQYF	TGTGCCACCAGTGACCAGGGTTGGAGCACAGATACGCAGTATTTT
NA	TRBV24-1	TRBJ2-7	NA	CATSEQGYEQYF	TGTGCCACCAGTGAACAGGGCTACGAGCAGTACTTC
NA	TRBV24-1	TRBJ1-4	NA	CATSDPGRDNEKLFF	TGTGCCACCAGTGACCCTGGACGGGATAATGAAAAACTGTTTTTT
NA	TRBV19	TRBJ1-3	TRBD1	CASTLTGTGTSSGNTIYF	TGTGCCAGTACCTTGACCGGGACAGGGACGAGCTCTGGAAACACCATATATTTT
NA	TRBV10-3	TRBJ1-2	NA	CAINKSGSGLSNGYTF	TGTGCCATCAATAAGTCCGGAAGCGGATTATCTAATGGCTACACCTTC
few	TRBV19	TRBJ1-5	NA	CASRRGVKSDQPQHF	TGTGCCAGTCGCAGGGGCGTAAAATCGGATCAGCCCCAGCATTTT
few	TRBV10-3	TRBJ1-6	NA	CAISESMSSPLHF	TGTGCCATCAGTGAGTCCATGAGCTCACCCCTCCACTTT
NA	TRBV9	TRBJ2-5	NA	CASSVSQGGETQYF	TGTGCCAGCAGCGTAAGTCAGGGGGGAGAGACCCAGTACTTC
NA	TRBV7-2	TRBJ2-3	TRBD2	CASSSGTSGGTDTQYF	TGTGCCAGCAGCTCCGGGACTAGCGGGGGTACAGATACGCAGTATTTT
NA	TRBV19	TRBJ1-3	NA	CASSIRQSIGNTIYF	TGTGCCAGTAGTATAAGACAGTCCATTGGAAACACCATATATTTT
NA	TRBV19	TRBJ2-7	NA	CASSMGFHEQYF	TGTGCCAGTAGTATGGGCTTTCATGAGCAGTACTTC
NA	TRBV11-3	TRBJ1-6	NA	CASSLDSYSPLHF	TGTGCCAGCAGCTTAGATAGTTATTCACCCCTCCACTTT
NA	TRBV12-5	TRBJ2-5	TRBD1	CASGRGQGRSETQYF	TGTGCTAGTGGCCGAGGACAGGGGCGGTCGGAGACCCAGTACTTC